A selection of T cell receptor beta chains follows, all from one sample in a study of blood T cell repertoires in COVID-19. Produced via immunoSEQ multiplex PCR; TCRdb's table is partial and in-frame only. The sample lists about 390,000 clones, about 87% occurring once. The sample taken for sequencing was peripheral blood. The receptors derive from a woman in her fifties or sixties with COVID-19, enrolled during active disease. CDR3s include the opening cysteine and the closing phenylalanine or tryptophan. The order of the fields is V gene, D gene, clone size, J gene, CDR3 DNA, CDR3 protein. A D gene is named only where the DNA matches it firmly. Only part of the rows carry a size: once, few, many, or a class if the clone is expanded.

v_gene: TRBV21-1
d_gene: .
abundance: .
j_gene: TRBJ2-5
CDR3nt: TGTGCCAGCAGCAAAGACCGGGACAGTCAAGAGACCCAGTACTTC
CDR3aa: CASSKDRDSQETQYF

v_gene: TRBV9
d_gene: .
abundance: .
j_gene: TRBJ2-2
CDR3nt: TGTGCCAGCAGCCTCCTAGAAAGTGCCGGGGAGCTGTTTTTT
CDR3aa: CASSLLESAGELFF

v_gene: TRBV5-1
d_gene: TRBD1
abundance: .
j_gene: TRBJ1-4
CDR3nt: TGCGCCAGCAGCTTGCGGGGACAGGGGGAAAAACTGTTTTTT
CDR3aa: CASSLRGQGEKLFF

v_gene: TRBV6-5
d_gene: .
abundance: .
j_gene: TRBJ1-4
CDR3nt: TGTGCCAGCAGGATGGGGGCAGGGCATGAAAAACTGTTTTTT
CDR3aa: CASRMGAGHEKLFF

v_gene: TRBV11-2
d_gene: .
abundance: .
j_gene: TRBJ2-5
CDR3nt: TGTGCCAGCTTGCGGGCCGGGGGGCCCCAAGAGACCCAGTACTTC
CDR3aa: CASLRAGGPQETQYF

v_gene: TRBV6-5
d_gene: TRBD1
abundance: few
j_gene: TRBJ1-2
CDR3nt: TGTGCCAGCATCAGGACAGGGGGTATTAGCTACACCTTC
CDR3aa: CASIRTGGISYTF

v_gene: TRBV5-1
d_gene: TRBD1
abundance: .
j_gene: TRBJ1-5
CDR3nt: TGCGCCAGCAGCGCAGGGACAGGTAGTAATCAGCCCCAGCATTTT
CDR3aa: CASSAGTGSNQPQHF

v_gene: TRBV2
d_gene: .
abundance: once
j_gene: TRBJ2-3
CDR3nt: TGTGCCAGTAGGCCGGGACATGGCACAGATACGCAGTATTTT
CDR3aa: CASRPGHGTDTQYF

v_gene: TRBV6-2/TRBV6-3
d_gene: .
abundance: .
j_gene: TRBJ2-7
CDR3nt: TGTGCCAGCAGTTACATCAGGATGGGGCTCGAGCAGTACTTC
CDR3aa: CASSYIRMGLEQYF

v_gene: TRBV11-2
d_gene: .
abundance: .
j_gene: TRBJ1-1
CDR3nt: TGTGCCAGCAGCCTTACTGGGAACACTGAAGCTTTCTTT
CDR3aa: CASSLTGNTEAFF

v_gene: TRBV4-1
d_gene: TRBD1
abundance: .
j_gene: TRBJ1-1
CDR3nt: TGCGCCAGCAGCTTCCGGACAGGGAACACTGAAGCTTTCTTT
CDR3aa: CASSFRTGNTEAFF

v_gene: TRBV5-1
d_gene: TRBD1
abundance: once
j_gene: TRBJ2-5
CDR3nt: TGCGCCAGCAGCAAGGGACAGTCAGAGACCCAGTACTTC
CDR3aa: CASSKGQSETQYF

v_gene: TRBV6-5
d_gene: TRBD2
abundance: .
j_gene: TRBJ2-7
CDR3nt: TGTGCCAGCGTACCTAGCGGGGGGGCGCGGGAGCAGTACTTC
CDR3aa: CASVPSGGAREQYF

v_gene: TRBV7-6
d_gene: .
abundance: .
j_gene: TRBJ1-1
CDR3nt: TGTGCCAGCAGCTTAGACCTAGAGCCCATGAACACTGAAGCTTTCTTT
CDR3aa: CASSLDLEPMNTEAFF

v_gene: TRBV12-3/TRBV12-4
d_gene: .
abundance: .
j_gene: TRBJ1-2
CDR3nt: TGTGCCAGCAGTCTCCTTAACTATGGCTACACCTTC
CDR3aa: CASSLLNYGYTF

v_gene: TRBV6-6
d_gene: .
abundance: .
j_gene: TRBJ1-3
CDR3nt: TGTGCCAGCAGTTACGCGGCAGCTGGAAACACCATATATTTT
CDR3aa: CASSYAAAGNTIYF